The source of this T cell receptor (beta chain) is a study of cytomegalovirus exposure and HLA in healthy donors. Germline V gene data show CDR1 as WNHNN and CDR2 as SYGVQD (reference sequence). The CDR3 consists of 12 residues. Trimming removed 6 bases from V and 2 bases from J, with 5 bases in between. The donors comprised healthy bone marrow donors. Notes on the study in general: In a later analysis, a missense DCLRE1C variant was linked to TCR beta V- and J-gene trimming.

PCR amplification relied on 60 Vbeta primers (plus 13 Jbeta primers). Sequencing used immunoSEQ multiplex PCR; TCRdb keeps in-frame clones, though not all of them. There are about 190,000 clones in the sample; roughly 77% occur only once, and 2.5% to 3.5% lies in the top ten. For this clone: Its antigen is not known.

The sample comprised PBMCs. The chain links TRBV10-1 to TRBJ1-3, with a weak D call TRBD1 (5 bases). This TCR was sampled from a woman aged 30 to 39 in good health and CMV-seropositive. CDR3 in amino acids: CASRDTGNTIYF. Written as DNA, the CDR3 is TGCGCCAGCAGGGACACTGGAAACACCATATATTTT.